This T cell receptor (beta chain) was profiled in a study of T cell responses to AZD1222 COVID-19 vaccine listed by TCRdb under 2021. Describing the broader study: AZD1222 recipients with second doses at about 4 weeks or about 12 weeks were pooled, because spike-specific TCR depth and breadth did not differ between schedules. TCR sequencing was performed for about 250 trial participants, of whom 200 to 220 were given two doses of AZD1222 and 26 were given two doses of MenACWY control vaccine. Trial participants were enrolled by age into 18-55, 56-69 and 70-plus year subgroups, with about 150, 28 and 57 TCR-sequenced participants respectively. Results and caveats for the whole study, not just this receptor: A significant rise in spike-specific TCR breadth and depth was observed after two AZD1222 doses relative to day 0 and relative to MenACWY recipients. Reportedly, close to half of the unique spike-specific TCRs recognized epitopes lying outside the regions that are mutated in the B.1.351 and B.1.1.7 variants. Vaccine-associated CD4 TCRs spanned the whole spike protein, with dominant responses in regions 160-218 and 743-854. Only a handful of AZD1222 recipients were SARS-CoV-2 seropositive at baseline, limiting conclusions about previously exposed vaccinees. Participants were mostly white British and included more females than males, and it was suggested by the authors that clonal diversity may have been underestimated. In the small 56-69-year group, the increase in depth fell short of significance, most likely because of low power. Because no day 14 peak-response samples were available, repertoires were characterized only after the peak T cell response.

At the junction V is shortened by 0 bases and J by 2 bases, with 13 bases in between. The CDR3, from cysteine to phenylalanine, totals 16 residues. Here the CDR3 DNA is all that survives: 48 bases in frame from base 1. The germline V gene sets CDR1 to MNHEY and CDR2 to SVGEGT. What this sample's time point label stands for: baseline before first vaccination. The vaccinee samples were drawn from two UK trials, COV001 and COV002, one of which was a single-blind randomized controlled phase 2/3 trial testing AZD1222 (ChAdOx1 nCoV-19) in healthy adults. For TCRbeta chain sequencing, PBMC samples were collected from trial participants at day 0 and at day 28 after the second dose. The CDR3 regions of human TCRbeta chains were subjected to immunosequencing. In the source study's methods: Repertoire TCRs were checked for matches against a reference library of SARS-CoV-2-specific TCRs that had been generated using the MIRA antigen-specificity platform. Breadth meant the fraction of unique TCRs that were SARS-CoV-2-associated, whereas depth meant the fraction of total T cells that were SARS-CoV-2-associated. Using the MIRA data, each spike-specific TCR was mapped to the spike region that the TCR reacts to and placed in a CD4 or CD8 class. Log10-transformed breadth and depth values were compared by one-way ANOVA with Sidak's multiple comparisons tests. In TCRdb, the immuneACCESS table is reduced to in-frame sequences with V and J assigned. These tables do not hold every clone; where another copy was compared, an unresolved V gene accounts for under half, and the others remain unexplained. V and J calls and clone size are given by that table; D and trimming were obtained from the DNA. The sample includes about 130,000 clones, with about nine tenths observed a single time. The ten top clones hold around 8% of the sample.

About this clone itself: The target of this receptor is not known. There are no base qualities to consult, and no much larger clone falls within one base.

The specimen comprised peripheral blood, sampled on day 0 of AZD1222 vaccination. The chain is encoded by TRBV6-2 or TRBV6-3 joined to TRBJ1-1; a confident D gene designation cannot be given. This TCR was recovered from an adult in good health. The CDR3 protein: CASSYSAGRTNTEAFF. The DNA sequence is given as TGTGCCAGCAGTTACTCCGCTGGACGAACAAACACTGAAGCTTTCTTT.